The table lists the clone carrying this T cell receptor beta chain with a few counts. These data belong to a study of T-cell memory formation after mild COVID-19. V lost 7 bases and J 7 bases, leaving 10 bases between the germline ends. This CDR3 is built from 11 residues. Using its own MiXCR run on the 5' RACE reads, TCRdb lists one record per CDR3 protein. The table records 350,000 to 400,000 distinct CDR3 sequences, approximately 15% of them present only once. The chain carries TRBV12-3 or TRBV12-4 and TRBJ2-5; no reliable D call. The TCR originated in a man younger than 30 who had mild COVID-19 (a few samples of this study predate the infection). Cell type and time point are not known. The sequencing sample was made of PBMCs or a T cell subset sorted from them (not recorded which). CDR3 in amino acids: CASTLSGTQYF. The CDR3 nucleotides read TGTGCCAGCACCCTCTCCGGGACCCAGTACTTC.